This T cell receptor beta chain was recovered during a study of Ad26.COV2.S vaccination and SARS-CoV-2 variants. Sample treatment: some 20 received Ad26.COV2.S at low or high dose, single or two shots; 5 received placebo; per-sample allocation not given. The samples were gathered on day 63 after the first injection of vaccine or placebo. The sample came from a Boston adult aged 18-55 years. The method was immunoSEQ multiplex PCR; TCRdb's version includes in-frame clones alone and lacks a portion of them. This sample has about 440,000 clones; about 92% occur once, and the top ten carry less than 4.5%. Regarding the study as a whole: People who got the vaccine or the placebo had similar non-spike TCR breadth.

The sample holds one count of this clone. The antigen is unknown. The specimen comprised peripheral blood, sampled in a trial of Ad26.COV2.S vaccine versus placebo. This receptor was obtained from a person between 18 and 65 years old who received the Ad26.COV2.S COVID-19 vaccine or a placebo.

CDR3 amino acids: CASGPQGGETQYF. Here the CDR3 DNA reads TGTGCTAGTGGTCCCCAGGGTGGTGAGACCCAGTACTTC. This chain connects TRBV12-5 to TRBJ2-5; tentative D call: TRBD1 (5 bases). Trimming took off 5 bases at V and 5 bases at J, with 12 bases between the two ends. This CDR3 has 13 residues. Germline V gene lookup returns CDR1 LGHNT and CDR2 FRNRAP. The entire variable domain, with the rest obtained from reference TRBV12-5 and TRBJ2-5, is as follows: DARVTQTPRHKVTEMGQEVTMRCQPILGHNTVFWYRQTMMQGLELLAYFRNRAPLDDSGMPKDRFSAEMPDATLATLKIQPSEPRDSAVYFCASGPQGGETQYFGPGTRLLVL.